This TCR beta chain appears in the sequencing data of a study of blood T cell repertoires in COVID-19. On the study more broadly: Sources were T cells, B-cell-depleted T cells, or PBMCs; the material itself was cDNA or gDNA.

Sequencing was performed with immunoSEQ multiplex PCR; in TCRdb, only in-frame clones are kept and a portion is missing. Found here are some 200,000 clones, 81% of them singletons; the top ten hold 9.2%. Germline V gene data show CDR1 as MNHEY and CDR2 as SMNVEV (reference sequence). V lost 6 bases, J lost 1 base, and 10 bases stayed unmatched. This CDR3 contains 16 residues. Residents of around 24 US areas, aged roughly 18 to 89 years, made up the participants. The chain carries TRBV27 and TRBJ2-3; 7 bases are a match to TRBD2. The sample taken for sequencing was PBMCs or T cells enriched from blood (not recorded which). The receptor was isolated from a man aged 35-49 years who had recovered from COVID-19. CDR3 sequence reads: CASSRRLAGGTDTQYF. The CDR3 region has the DNA TGTGCCAGCAGCCGAAGACTCGCGGGGGGCACAGATACGCAGTATTTT.